This T cell receptor beta chain was captured in a study of T-cell memory formation after mild COVID-19. Study summary: Clusters were largely donor specific.

On this clonotype itself: Antigen unknown.

Study outcomes and limitations: Pre-infection memory carried some responding clones, suggesting that cross-reactive memory joined. Contracting CD4+ clones sat mainly in CM and EM; CD8+ in EMRA. Later expanders leaned CD4+, whereas day 15 to 85 contracting clones were balanced CD4/CD8.

TCRdb reprocessed the 5' RACE reads via MiXCR and lists one record per CDR3 protein. The sample has about 430,000 distinct CDR3 sequences; around 17% are singletons. The CDR3 is made up of 13 amino acids. Per the germline V gene, CDR1 is SGHRS and CDR2 is YFSETQ. With 2 bases removed from V and 5 bases from J, the gap between germline ends came to 10 bases. Source material: PBMCs or a T cell subset sorted from them (not recorded which). The rearrangement joins TRBV5-1 to TRBJ2-5, with a possible D match to TRBD2 (6 bases). This TCR derives from a young man who had mild COVID-19 (a few samples of this study predate the infection). Cell type and time point are not known. The CDR3 is CASSFSGDETQYF. The CDR3 coding sequence is TGCGCCAGCAGCTTTTCGGGGGATGAGACCCAGTACTTC.